This T cell receptor (beta chain) is drawn from a study of blood T cell repertoires in COVID-19. Study summary: Whether acute or convalescent, the COVID-19 samples came from the United States, Italy and Spain.

The protocol was immunoSEQ multiplex PCR, while the TCRdb copy is restricted to in-frame clones and leaves out a portion. The sample includes about 300,000 clones, around 92% of them seen just once. Trimming took off 6 bases at V and 1 base at J, with 7 bases between the two ends. CDR1 SNHLY and CDR2 FYNNEI come from the germline V gene. The CDR3 runs to 13 residues. The chain carries TRBV2 and TRBJ1-3; D is ambiguous. The TCR was taken from a woman in her twenties or thirties with COVID-19, enrolled during active disease. Input material: peripheral blood. The CDR3 bases are TGTGCCAGCAGACAGTATTCTGGAAACACCATATATTTT. This codes for CASRQYSGNTIYF. Supplemented by reference TRBV2 and TRBJ1-3, the full variable domain reads EPEVTQTPSHQVTQMGQEVILRCVPISNHLYFYWYRQILGQKVEFLVSFYNNEISEKSEIFDDQFSVERPDGSNFTLKIRSTKLEDSAMYFCASRQYSGNTIYFGEGSWLTVV.